Sequencing of this T cell receptor beta chain was carried out in a study of T cell repertoires in ileal Crohn's disease. About the study: Operated complications were stricturing disease (approximately 60%) and penetrating disease (approximately 39%). Study conclusions and caveats: Compared with CD4 T cells, sorted CD8 cells carried more expanded clones.

Patients were adults with ileal or ileocolonic Crohn's disease needing resection. Per sample, approximately 540 nanograms of biopsy DNA were TCRB immunosequenced. The protocol was immunoSEQ multiplex PCR, while the TCRdb copy is restricted to in-frame clones and leaves out a portion. The data hold about 15,000 clones, with 65% to 85% observed a single time. This clone was seen only a few times. The antigen is unknown. Trimming removed 5 bases from V and 12 bases from J; junction bases left unmatched: 10. CDR1 is SGHVS, CDR2 FQNEAQ, per germline. The CDR3 is 14 residues long. The J gene is TRBJ1-4, the V gene TRBV7-8, with 9 positions matching TRBD1. This clonotype originated in an adult with Crohn's disease. The specimen sequenced was ileal tissue. CDR3 nucleotides: TGTGCCAGCAGCCCACAGGGGGCCGCCGTGGAACTGTTTTTT. This translates into CASSPQGAAVELFF.